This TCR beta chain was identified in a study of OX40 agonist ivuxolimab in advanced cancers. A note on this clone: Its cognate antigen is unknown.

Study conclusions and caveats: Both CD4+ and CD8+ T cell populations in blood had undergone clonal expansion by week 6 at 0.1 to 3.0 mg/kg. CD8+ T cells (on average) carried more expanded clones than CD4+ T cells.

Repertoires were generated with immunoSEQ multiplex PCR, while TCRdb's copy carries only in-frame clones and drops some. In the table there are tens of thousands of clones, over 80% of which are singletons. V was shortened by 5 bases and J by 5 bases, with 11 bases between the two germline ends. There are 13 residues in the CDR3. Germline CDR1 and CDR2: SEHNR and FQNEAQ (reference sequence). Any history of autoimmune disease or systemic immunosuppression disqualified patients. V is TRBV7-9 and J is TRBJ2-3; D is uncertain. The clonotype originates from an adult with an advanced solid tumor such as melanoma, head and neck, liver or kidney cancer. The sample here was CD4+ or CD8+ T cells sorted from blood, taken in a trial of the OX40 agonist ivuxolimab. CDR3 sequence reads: CASSLTLGDTQYF. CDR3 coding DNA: TGTGCCAGCAGCCTAACCCTCGGAGATACGCAGTATTTT.